This T cell receptor (beta chain) was identified during a study of early stage breast cancer tumors. Study background: ER+/PR+/HER2- status applied to about 80% of the 16 invasive breast tumors. Notes on the study in general: Tumors had roughly 2.4-fold higher T cell density and higher clonality than adjacent normal breast tissue. Tumor and normal breast were distinguished via blood comparison in about 90% of the 16 patients.

The CDR3 extends over 13 amino acids. Germline loops: CDR1 SGHAT, CDR2 FQNNGV. Deletions cut 2 bases from V and 3 bases from J, with 5 bases between. For this clone: Its cognate antigen is unknown.

Only in-frame clones appear in the TCRdb table, and some are missing; sequencing was by immunoSEQ multiplex PCR. The data contain about 70,000 clones, over 80% of them singletons. The sample comprised blood. This rearrangement joins TRBV11-2 to TRBJ2-1; no clear D gene. The sequence came from a person in their forties with breast cancer. DNA of the CDR3: TGTGCCAGCAGCTTAAGAGACTACAATGAGCAGTTCTTC. Protein: CASSLRDYNEQFF.